A single sample is the source of the 26 T cell receptor beta chains below, sequenced in a study of regulatory T cells in long-lasting Graves disease. Assembly of TCR beta libraries relied on iRepertoire HTBI primers together with Arm-PCR of CDR3 regions. A single record per CDR3 protein comes from TCRdb applying MiXCR to the multiplex PCR reads. The table shows about 470,000 distinct CDR3 sequences, with less than 25% occurring only once. The time point was: persistent/refractory GD, antithyroid drugs over 5 years with positive TRAb. Researchers made the TCR library from RNA that was extracted from PBMCs. The source material was peripheral blood mononuclear cells (PBMCs), sampled when the disease was refractory, from a patient treated with antithyroid drugs. These receptors came from a female donor with Graves disease.

This clonotype showed up many times. The rearrangement uses TRBV20-1 and TRBJ2-5; D gene unclear. Trimming removed 1 base at V and 5 bases at J, with 8 bases between. The CDR3 loop spans 12 amino acids. Germline V lookup: CDR1 DFQATT, CDR2 SNEGSKA (reference sequence). The CDR3 nucleotides read TGCAGTGCTAGAGGGCCCCGGGAGACCCAGTACTTC. It specifies CSARGPRETQYF.

The rearrangement uses TRBV19 and TRBJ1-2; no clear D gene. The CDR3 is 14 residues long. In germline, CDR1 is LNHDA, CDR2 SQIVND (reference sequence). Trimming removed 5 bases at V and 2 bases at J, with 12 bases between. Here the CDR3 DNA reads TGTGCCAGTAGTCCGGGTCCAGGAAACTATGGCTACACCTTC. This gives the protein CASSPGPGNYGYTF. Full variable domain (remainder filled in from reference TRBV19 and TRBJ1-2): DGGITQSPKYLFRKEGQNVTLSCEQNLNHDAMYWYRQDPGQGLRLIYYSQIVNDFQKGDIAEGYSVSREKKESFPLTVTSAQKNPTAFYLCASSPGPGNYGYTFGSGTRLTVV.

This clonotype was found many times. The chain links TRBV28 to TRBJ1-5, with 10 bases identical to TRBD1. From germline, CDR1 is MDHEN and CDR2 SYDVKM. The CDR3 is 17 amino acids. The V and J ends lost 2 bases and 7 bases, in that order; junction bases with no gene match: 11. The CDR3 region is CASSLPGTGVGKQPQHF. The CDR3 nucleotides are TGTGCCAGCAGTTTACCCGGGACAGGGGTCGGGAAACAGCCCCAGCATTTT.

As to this clonotype: A single base separates this from a much larger clone, so it may be a read error. This rearrangement joins TRBV10-3 to TRBJ2-2, with a tentative D call TRBD2 (5 bases). The CDR3 runs 13 residues. V gave up 1 base and J gave up 6 bases, with 6 bases separating them. Per germline, CDR1 ENHRY and CDR2 SYGVKD. The CDR3 here is CAISELRAGELFF. The CDR3 coding sequence is TGTGCCATCAGTGAGTTGAGGGCCGGGGAGCTGTTTTTT.

This clonotype was seen only a few times. This chain uses TRBV6-1 with TRBJ2-7; unclear D gene. The V and J ends lost 5 bases and 6 bases respectively, with 20 bases between them. The CDR3 runs 15 residues. Germline-derived CDR1 and CDR2 are MNHNS and SASEGT. The DNA of the CDR3 is TGTGCCAGCAGTAGTCGGCCTAAGTATGAGTTCGAGCAGTACTTC. Protein product: CASSSRPKYEFEQYF.

The chain links TRBV20-1 to TRBJ2-7, with 7 bases aligning to TRBD2. CDR3 length: 12 amino acids. V was pared by 5 bases and J by 5 bases, with 6 bases of the junction left unmatched. Germline V gene data show CDR1 as DFQATT and CDR2 as SNEGSKA (reference sequence). The CDR3 reads CSAGAAGHEQYF. CDR3 DNA sequence: TGCAGTGCTGGAGCAGCGGGGCACGAGCAGTACTTC.

The table lists this clonotype with a count of one. This rearrangement joins TRBV28 to TRBJ1-1, with no clear D. Germline values: CDR1 MDHEN, CDR2 SYDVKM. The CDR3 sequence is 13 residues long. V was cut by 5 bases and J by 7 bases, with 14 bases left in between. In DNA form, the CDR3 reads TGTGCCAGCAGTGAATGGCCCTACGATGAAGCTTTCTTT. Translating it yields CASSEWPYDEAFF.

This clonotype was seen repeatedly, ten times or more. The chain employs TRBV11-1 and TRBJ2-2, with D hard to call. Trimming removed 1 base at V and 4 bases at J, with 10 bases between. Looked up from germline, CDR1 is SGHAT and CDR2 is FQDESV (reference sequence). The CDR3 extends over 15 amino acids. CDR3 sequence: CASSLEVGGTGELFF. The CDR3 DNA reads TGTGCCAGCAGCTTAGAAGTCGGCGGCACCGGGGAGCTGTTTTTT.

This clonotype was recorded at least ten times. The chain employs TRBV2 and TRBJ2-5; 8 positions agree with TRBD2. The CDR3 sequence is 15 residues long. Germline V gene data show CDR1 as SNHLY and CDR2 as FYNNEI. The J segment lost 9 bases and the V segment lost 8 bases, leaving 17 bases of the junction unmatched. In nucleotides, the CDR3 is TGTGCCAGCTTACCTCCGGGACTAGGGCTGGGGGCCCAGTACTTC. Amino acid sequence: CASLPPGLGLGAQYF.

This clonotype was observed a few times. The gene calls are TRBV27 and TRBJ1-4; unclear D gene. V lost 6 bases, J lost 3 bases, and 11 bases lay in between. Looked up from germline, CDR1 is MNHEY and CDR2 is SMNVEV (reference sequence). The CDR3 is made up of 14 amino acids. CDR3 in amino acids: CASSRGRSNEKLFF. CDR3 bases: TGTGCCAGCAGCCGAGGGAGGTCTAATGAAAAACTGTTTTTT. The full variable domain, completed using reference TRBV27 and TRBJ1-4, is EAQVTQNPRYLITVTGKKLTVTCSQNMNHEYMSWYRQDPGLGLRQIYYSMNVEVTDKGDVPEGYKVSRKEKRNFPLILESPSPNQTSLYFCASSRGRSNEKLFFGSGTQLSVL.

This chain connects TRBV20-1 to TRBJ2-2; 12 bases map to TRBD2. The germline V gene has CDR1 DFQATT and CDR2 SNEGSKA (reference sequence). The CDR3 runs to 17 residues. Unmatched junction bases numbered 13, after V lost 5 bases and J lost 6 bases. The CDR3 nucleotides read TGCAGTGCTCCGCTTCGCCCGACTAGCGGGAGAGCCGGGGAGCTGTTTTTT. Residues: CSAPLRPTSGRAGELFF.

This clonotype was observed at least ten times. The chain employs TRBV25-1 and TRBJ1-1; the D gene is possibly TRBD1 (5 bases). The CDR3 sequence is 17 residues long. The V and J ends lost 3 bases and 3 bases respectively, with 20 bases between them. Germline-derived CDR1 and CDR2 are MGHDK and SYGVNS. The CDR3 reads CASSDLGRGAGDTEAFF. CDR3 coding DNA: TGTGCCAGCAGTGATTTGGGTCGTGGGGCGGGGGACACTGAAGCTTTCTTT. Complete variable domain (other parts from reference TRBV25-1 and TRBJ1-1): EADIYQTPRYLVIGTGKKITLECSQTMGHDKMYWYQQDPGMELHLIHYSYGVNSTEKGDLSSESTVSRIRTEHFPLTLESARPSHTSQYLCASSDLGRGAGDTEAFFGQGTRLTVV.

This clonotype was detected ten times or more. The CDR3 loop is CASSVGALAGDGDTGELFF. CDR3 bases: TGTGCCAGCAGCGTTGGGGCGCTAGCGGGAGATGGGGACACCGGGGAGCTGTTTTTT. The V gene is TRBV28, the J gene TRBJ2-2; 10 positions match TRBD2. J gave up 3 bases and V 6 bases, and 16 bases lay outside the gene matches. CDR1 is MDHEN, CDR2 SYDVKM, per germline. This CDR3 spans 19 amino acids.

V gene TRBV7-2 combines with J gene TRBJ2-1; D gene unclear. The germline V and J ends were trimmed by 0 bases and 9 bases, with 9 bases remaining between them. Germline V gene sequence: CDR1 SGHTA, CDR2 FQGNSA. The CDR3 sequence is 13 residues long. The CDR3 nucleotides read TGTGCCAGCAGCTTAGCGTTCGTGGGTGAGCAGTTCTTC. Its protein product is CASSLAFVGEQFF.

On this clonotype: A far larger clone is one nucleotide away, so this likely arose from a read error. V and J are TRBV6-1 and TRBJ2-4, with no clear D. Per germline, CDR1 MNHNS and CDR2 SASEGT. The CDR3 contains 14 residues. DNA of the CDR3: TGTGCCAGCAGTGTCACCGTGGCCAAAAGCATTCAGTACTTC. Amino acids: CASSVTVAKSIQYF.

This sequence joins TRBV4-1 and TRBJ2-7, with 12 bases lining up with TRBD2. This CDR3 is 16 amino acids long. V dropped 2 bases and J dropped 5; count of bases not matched to a gene: 7. CDR1 MGHRA and CDR2 YSYEKL come from the germline V gene. The CDR3 nucleotides are TGCGCCAGCAGCCAAAAACCGGGACTAGCGGGCCACGAGCAGTACTTC. It translates to CASSQKPGLAGHEQYF.

The gene calls are TRBV30 and TRBJ2-7; D gene unclear. Germline CDR1 and CDR2: GTSNPN and SVGIG (reference sequence). The CDR3 is 15 amino acids. Trimming stripped 0 bases from V and 1 base from J, with 13 bases between. CDR3: CAWSVGVQQSYEQYF. The CDR3 DNA is TGTGCCTGGAGTGTTGGGGTCCAACAGTCCTACGAGCAGTACTTC.

This clonotype was recorded a few times. The chain employs TRBV6-9 and TRBJ2-7; TRBD2 agrees at 11 bases. The germline V gene has CDR1 MNHGY and CDR2 SVAAGI. The V segment lost 4 bases and the J segment 2 bases; nucleotides outside the gene matches: 7. The CDR3 is 16 residues long. The CDR3 reads CASSSLTSGKTYEQYF. CDR3 coding DNA: TGTGCCAGCAGTTCCCTGACTAGCGGGAAAACCTACGAGCAGTACTTC.

The CDR3 nucleotides are TGTGCCAGTAGCGGACAGGGGGGTAATTCACCCCTCCACTTT. Protein: CASSGQGGNSPLHF. The chain is built from TRBV19 and TRBJ1-6, with TRBD1 matching over 10 bases. The CDR3 is made up of 14 amino acids. Trimming removed 6 bases from V and 6 bases from J; junction bases left unmatched: 2. Germline assignment: CDR1 LNHDA and CDR2 SQIVND (reference sequence). Full variable domain (remainder filled in from reference TRBV19 and TRBJ1-6): DGGITQSPKYLFRKEGQNVTLSCEQNLNHDAMYWYRQDPGQGLRLIYYSQIVNDFQKGDIAEGYSVSREKKESFPLTVTSAQKNPTAFYLCASSGQGGNSPLHFGNGTRLTVT.

Ten or more counts support this clonotype. The rearrangement uses TRBV28 and TRBJ2-5, with 9 bases aligning to TRBD1. CDR1 is MDHEN, CDR2 SYDVKM, per germline. Trimming took 3 bases from V and 5 from J; bases not matched to a gene: 7. The CDR3 spans 15 residues. CDR3: CASSLGDRVSETQYF. Here the CDR3 DNA reads TGTGCCAGCAGTTTGGGGGACAGGGTCTCGGAGACCCAGTACTTC.

This clonotype was seen only a few times. The chain uses TRBV5-5 and TRBJ1-1, with TRBD1 as a possible D gene (6 bases). Deletions cut 3 bases from V and 2 bases from J, with 17 bases between. This CDR3 contains 16 residues. The V gene's germline CDR1 is SGHKS and CDR2 YYEKEE (reference sequence). For the CDR3, the DNA is TGTGCCAGCAGCTCTCTTGGCGGGACACTCAACACTGAAGCTTTCTTT. It is translated as CASSSLGGTLNTEAFF.

As for this clonotype: A read error may explain this, as a much larger clone is one base away. The rearrangement links TRBV20-1 to TRBJ1-5; perhaps TRBD1 as D (5 bases). Germline V gene lookup returns CDR1 DFQATT and CDR2 SNEGSKA (reference sequence). Trimming left V 6 bases short and J 7 bases short, with 16 bases between. The CDR3 runs 13 residues. DNA of the CDR3: TGCAGTGCCCCGGGACGGGGAATACAGCCCCAGCATTTT. Its protein product is CSAPGRGIQPQHF.

As for this clonotype: A read error may account for a junction end that differs from germline. This sequence joins TRBV2 and TRBJ2-3; 8 nucleotides match TRBD2. The CDR3 is made up of 18 amino acids. Germline values: CDR1 SNHLY, CDR2 FYNNEI. In nucleotides, the CDR3 is TGCGCCAGCAGCCAAGAGGGACTAGGGAGCGCACACGGAGATACGCAGTATTTT. Its translation: CASSQEGLGSAHGDTQYF.

This chain links TRBV7-9 with TRBJ2-7; D is uncertain. Germline loops: CDR1 SEHNR, CDR2 FQNEAQ (reference sequence). The CDR3 runs 14 residues. V was pared by 5 bases and J by 4 bases, with 15 bases between. The CDR3 bases are TGTGCCAGCAGCCCACCCGAACGCAAATACGAGCAGTACTTC. The encoded protein is CASSPPERKYEQYF.

This clonotype came up many times. The chain uses TRBV12-3 or TRBV12-4 and TRBJ2-5, with D possibly matching TRBD2 (6 bases). The V end lost 3 bases, the J end lost 5 bases, and 13 bases lay between the germline ends. The CDR3 totals 14 residues. The CDR3 nucleotides are TGTGCCAGCAGTTTTCACCTGGGAGGTGAGACCCAGTACTTC. Translation gives CASSFHLGGETQYF.

This clonotype was seen more than once but under ten times. The junction departs from the called germline gene at one end, perhaps through a read error. This rearrangement joins TRBV10-1 to TRBJ2-7; 8 bases are shared with TRBD2. There are 15 residues in the CDR3. Germline V gene data show CDR1 as WNHNN and CDR2 as SYGVQD (reference sequence). The CDR3: CASRTAPGTSYEQYF. The CDR3 DNA reads TGTGCCAGCAGAACCGCCCCCGGGACTAGCTACGAGCAGTACTTC.